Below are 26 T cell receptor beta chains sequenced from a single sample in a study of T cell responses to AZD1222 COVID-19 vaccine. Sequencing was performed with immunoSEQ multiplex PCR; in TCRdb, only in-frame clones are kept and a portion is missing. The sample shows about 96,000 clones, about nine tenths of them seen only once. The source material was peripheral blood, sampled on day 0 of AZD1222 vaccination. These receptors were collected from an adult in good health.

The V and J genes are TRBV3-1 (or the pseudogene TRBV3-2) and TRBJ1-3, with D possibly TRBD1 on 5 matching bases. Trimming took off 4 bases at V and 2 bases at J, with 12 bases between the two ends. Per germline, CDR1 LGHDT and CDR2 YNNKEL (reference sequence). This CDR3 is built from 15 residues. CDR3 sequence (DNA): TGTGCCAGCAGCCGGGACCTAACCCCTGGAAACACCATATATTTT. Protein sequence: CASSRDLTPGNTIYF.

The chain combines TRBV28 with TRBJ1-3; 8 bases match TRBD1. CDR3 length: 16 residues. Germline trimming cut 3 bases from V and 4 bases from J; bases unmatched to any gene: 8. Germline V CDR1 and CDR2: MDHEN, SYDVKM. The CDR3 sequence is CASSLDRTGYGNTIYF. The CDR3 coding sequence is TGTGCCAGCAGTTTGGACAGGACAGGGTACGGAAACACCATATATTTT.

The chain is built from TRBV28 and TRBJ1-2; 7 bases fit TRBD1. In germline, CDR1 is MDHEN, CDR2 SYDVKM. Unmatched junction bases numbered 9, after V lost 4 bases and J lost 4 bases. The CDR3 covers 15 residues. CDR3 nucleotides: TGTGCCAGCAGTTCATTTGCGACAGGGACCTATGGCTACACCTTC. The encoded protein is CASSSFATGTYGYTF.

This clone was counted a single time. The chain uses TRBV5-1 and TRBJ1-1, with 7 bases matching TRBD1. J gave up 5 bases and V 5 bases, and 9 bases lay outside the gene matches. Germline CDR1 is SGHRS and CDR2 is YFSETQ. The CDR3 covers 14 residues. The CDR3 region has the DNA TGCGCCAGCAGATACCCAGGGGGGGGAACTGAAGCTTTCTTT. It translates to CASRYPGGGTEAFF.

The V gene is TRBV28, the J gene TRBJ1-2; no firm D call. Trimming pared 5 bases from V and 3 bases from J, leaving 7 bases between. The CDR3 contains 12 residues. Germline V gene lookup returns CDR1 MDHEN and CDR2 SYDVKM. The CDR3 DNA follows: TGTGCCAGCAGTCCTGGGGACTATGGCTACACCTTC. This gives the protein CASSPGDYGYTF.

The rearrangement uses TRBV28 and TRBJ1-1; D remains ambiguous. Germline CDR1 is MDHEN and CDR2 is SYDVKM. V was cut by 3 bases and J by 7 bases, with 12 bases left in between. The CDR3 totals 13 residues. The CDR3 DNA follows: TGTGCCAGCAGTTTCTCGAACAGCAATGAAGCTTTCTTT. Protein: CASSFSNSNEAFF.

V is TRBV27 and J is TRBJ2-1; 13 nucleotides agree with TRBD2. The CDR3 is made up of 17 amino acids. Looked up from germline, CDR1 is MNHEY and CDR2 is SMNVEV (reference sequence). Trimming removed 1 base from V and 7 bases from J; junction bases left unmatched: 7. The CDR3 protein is CASSLLTTSGGSNEQFF. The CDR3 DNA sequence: TGTGCCAGCAGTTTATTGACGACTAGCGGGGGGAGTAATGAGCAGTTCTTC.

The DNA of the CDR3 is TGTGCCAGCAGCCAAGATCTGATGGGTTCTGAAGCTTTCTTT. It translates to CASSQDLMGSEAFF. This rearrangement joins TRBV3-1 (or the pseudogene TRBV3-2) to TRBJ1-1; D unresolved. The CDR3 consists of 14 residues. V was pared by 0 bases and J by 6 bases, with 11 bases between. Germline CDR1 and CDR2: LGHDT and YNNKEL (reference sequence).

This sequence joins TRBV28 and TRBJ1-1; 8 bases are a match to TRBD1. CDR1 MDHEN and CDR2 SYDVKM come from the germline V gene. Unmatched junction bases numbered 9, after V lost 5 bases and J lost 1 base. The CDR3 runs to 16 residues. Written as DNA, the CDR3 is TGTGCCAGCAGTCCGGGATTGACAGGGGAGAACACTGAAGCTTTCTTT. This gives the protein CASSPGLTGENTEAFF.

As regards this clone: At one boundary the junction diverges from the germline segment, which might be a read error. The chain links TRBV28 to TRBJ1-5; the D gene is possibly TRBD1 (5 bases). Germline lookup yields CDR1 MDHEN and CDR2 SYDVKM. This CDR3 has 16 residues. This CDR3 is CTSSSRGFGSNQPQHF. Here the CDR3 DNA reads TGTACCAGCAGTTCTAGGGGCTTCGGGAGCAATCAGCCCCAGCATTTT.

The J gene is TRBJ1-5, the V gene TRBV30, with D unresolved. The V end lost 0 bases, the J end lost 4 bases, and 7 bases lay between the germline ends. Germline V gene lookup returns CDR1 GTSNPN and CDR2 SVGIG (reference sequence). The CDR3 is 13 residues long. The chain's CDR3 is CAWSVGGNQPQHF. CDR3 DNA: TGTGCCTGGAGTGTCGGTGGTAATCAGCCCCAGCATTTT.

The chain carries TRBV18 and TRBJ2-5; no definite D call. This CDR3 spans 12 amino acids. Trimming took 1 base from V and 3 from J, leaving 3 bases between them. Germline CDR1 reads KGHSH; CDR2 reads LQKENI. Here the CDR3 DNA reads TGTGCCAGCTCACCACTTGAAGAGACCCAGTACTTC. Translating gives CASSPLEETQYF.

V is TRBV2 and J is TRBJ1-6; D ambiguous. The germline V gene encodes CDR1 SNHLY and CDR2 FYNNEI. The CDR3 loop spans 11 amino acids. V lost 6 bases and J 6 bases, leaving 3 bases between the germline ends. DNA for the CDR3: TGTGCCAGCAGCTCTAATTCACCCCTCCACTTT. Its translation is CASSSNSPLHF.

The CDR3 nucleotides read TGTGCCAGCAGCTTAGCGATTACGGGACAGGGGAGTGAAAAACTGTTTTTT. The encoded protein is CASSLAITGQGSEKLFF. V gene TRBV7-2 combines with J gene TRBJ1-4; 10 bases fit TRBD1. Germline CDR1 reads SGHTA; CDR2 reads FQGNSA. The CDR3 contains 17 residues. V lost 0 bases and J lost 7; bases outside the gene matches: 8.

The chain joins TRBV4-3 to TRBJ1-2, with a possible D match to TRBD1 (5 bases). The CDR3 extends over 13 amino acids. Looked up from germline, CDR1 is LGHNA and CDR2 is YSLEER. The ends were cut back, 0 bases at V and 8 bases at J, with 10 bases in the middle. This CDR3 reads CASSQDWGGGYTF. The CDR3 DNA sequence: TGCGCCAGCAGCCAAGATTGGGGCGGCGGCTACACCTTC.

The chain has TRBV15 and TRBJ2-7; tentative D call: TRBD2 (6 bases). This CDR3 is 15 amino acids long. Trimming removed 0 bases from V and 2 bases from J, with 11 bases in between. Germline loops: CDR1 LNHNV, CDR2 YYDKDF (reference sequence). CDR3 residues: CATSRDTAGTYEQYF. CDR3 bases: TGTGCCACCAGCAGAGATACGGCGGGGACCTACGAGCAGTACTTC.

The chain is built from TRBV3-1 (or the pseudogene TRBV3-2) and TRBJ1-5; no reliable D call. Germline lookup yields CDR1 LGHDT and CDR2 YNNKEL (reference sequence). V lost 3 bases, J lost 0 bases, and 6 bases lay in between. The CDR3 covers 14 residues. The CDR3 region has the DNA TGTGCCAGCAGCCACCAAGATAGCAATCAGCCCCAGCATTTT. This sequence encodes CASSHQDSNQPQHF.

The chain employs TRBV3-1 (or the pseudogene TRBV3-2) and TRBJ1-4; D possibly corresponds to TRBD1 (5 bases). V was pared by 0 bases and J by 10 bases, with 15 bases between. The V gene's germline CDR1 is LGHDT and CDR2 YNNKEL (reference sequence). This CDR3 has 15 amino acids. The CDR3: CASSQDSAFGGKLFF. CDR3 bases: TGTGCCAGCAGCCAAGATTCGGCATTCGGGGGAAAACTGTTTTTT.

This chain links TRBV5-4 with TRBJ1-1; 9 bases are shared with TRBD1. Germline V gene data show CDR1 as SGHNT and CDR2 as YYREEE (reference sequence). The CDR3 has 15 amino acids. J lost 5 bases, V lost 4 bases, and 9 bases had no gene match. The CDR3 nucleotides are TGTGCCAGCAGCAGAAGGGACAGGGTGGGGACTGAAGCTTTCTTT. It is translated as CASSRRDRVGTEAFF.

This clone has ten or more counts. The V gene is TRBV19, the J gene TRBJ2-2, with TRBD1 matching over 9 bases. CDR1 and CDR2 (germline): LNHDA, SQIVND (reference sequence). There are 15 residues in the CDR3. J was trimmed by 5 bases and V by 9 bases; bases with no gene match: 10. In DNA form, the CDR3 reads TGTGCCAGCAGTTGGGGACAGGGTTCTACCGGGGAGCTGTTTTTT. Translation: CASSWGQGSTGELFF.

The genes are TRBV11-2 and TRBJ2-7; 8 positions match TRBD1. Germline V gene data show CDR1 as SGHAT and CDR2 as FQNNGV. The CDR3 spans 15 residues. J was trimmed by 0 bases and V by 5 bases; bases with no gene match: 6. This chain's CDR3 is CASSASGGPSYEQYF. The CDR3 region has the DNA TGTGCCAGCAGCGCCTCAGGGGGCCCCTCCTACGAGCAGTACTTC. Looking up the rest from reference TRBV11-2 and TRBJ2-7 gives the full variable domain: EAGVAQSPRYKIIEKRQSVAFWCNPISGHATLYWYQQILGQGPKLLIQFQNNGVVDDSQLPKDRFSAERLKGVDSTLKIQPAKLEDSAVYLCASSASGGPSYEQYFGPGTRLTVT.

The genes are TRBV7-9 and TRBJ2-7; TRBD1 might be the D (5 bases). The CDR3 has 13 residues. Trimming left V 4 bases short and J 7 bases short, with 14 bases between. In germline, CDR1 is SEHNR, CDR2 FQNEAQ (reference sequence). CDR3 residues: CASSSPNDREQYF. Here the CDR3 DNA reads TGTGCCAGCAGCTCCCCCAACGACAGAGAGCAGTACTTC. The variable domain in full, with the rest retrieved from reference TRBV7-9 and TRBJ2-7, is DTGVSQNPRHKITKRGQNVTFRCDPISEHNRLYWYRQTLGQGPEFLTYFQNEAQLEKSRLLSDRFSAERPKGSFSTLEIQRTEQGDSAMYLCASSSPNDREQYFGPGTRLTVT.

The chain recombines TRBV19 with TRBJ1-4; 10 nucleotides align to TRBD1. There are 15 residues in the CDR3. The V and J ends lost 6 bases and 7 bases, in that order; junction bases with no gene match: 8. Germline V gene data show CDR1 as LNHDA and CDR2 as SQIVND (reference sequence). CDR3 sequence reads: CASSPGDRGAEKLFF. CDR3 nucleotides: TGTGCCAGTAGCCCAGGGGACAGGGGAGCTGAAAAACTGTTTTTT.

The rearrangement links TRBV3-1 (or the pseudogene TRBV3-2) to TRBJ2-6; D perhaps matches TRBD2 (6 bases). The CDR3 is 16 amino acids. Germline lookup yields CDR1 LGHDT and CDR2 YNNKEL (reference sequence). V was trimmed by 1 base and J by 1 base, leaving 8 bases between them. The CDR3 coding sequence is TGTGCCAGCAGCCAAGTGACTAGTTCTGGGGCCAACGTCCTGACTTTC. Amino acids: CASSQVTSSGANVLTF.

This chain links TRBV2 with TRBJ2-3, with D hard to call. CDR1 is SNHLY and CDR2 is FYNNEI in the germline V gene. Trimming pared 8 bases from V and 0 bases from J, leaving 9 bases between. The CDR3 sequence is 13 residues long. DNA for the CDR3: TGTGCCAGCCACGTGCTGAGCACAGATACGCAGTATTTT. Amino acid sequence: CASHVLSTDTQYF.

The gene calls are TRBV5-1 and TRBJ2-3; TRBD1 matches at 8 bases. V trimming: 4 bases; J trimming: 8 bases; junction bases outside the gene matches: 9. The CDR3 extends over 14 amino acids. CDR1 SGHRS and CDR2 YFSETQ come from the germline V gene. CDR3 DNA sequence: TGCGCCAGCAGCATACGGACAGGGACCGGTACGCAGTATTTT. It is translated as CASSIRTGTGTQYF.